These T cell receptor beta chains were read from a single sample in a study of T cell responses to AZD1222 COVID-19 vaccine. The assay was immunoSEQ multiplex PCR, and TCRdb's table has in-frame clones only and misses some. This sample has fewer than 120,000 clones; around 90% occur once, and the top ten carry about 15%. Specimen: peripheral blood, collected 28 days after the second AZD1222 dose. These receptors were collected from an adult who received the AZD1222 COVID-19 vaccine. Each CDR3 is given with its conserved first and last residue. The D gene is left open where the match is weak. Part of the rows lack a size; the others show once, few, many or a class for expanded clones.

D gene | clone size | J gene | CDR3 length | V gene | CDR3 protein | CDR3 DNA
- | - | TRBJ1-6 | 14 | TRBV5-1 | CASSLAGANSPLHF | TGCGCCAGCAGCCTAGCCGGGGCGAATTCACCCCTCCACTTT
TRBD1 | once | TRBJ2-7 | 14 | TRBV6-5 | CASRLTGTSYEQYF | TGTGCCAGCAGGCTGACAGGGACCTCATACGAGCAGTACTTC
- | - | TRBJ2-7 | 13 | TRBV28 | CASSFVRSYEQYF | TGTGCCAGCAGTTTTGTTCGATCCTACGAGCAGTACTTC
- | - | TRBJ1-4 | 15 | TRBV7-9 | CASSLEGYPNEKLFF | TGTGCCAGCAGCTTAGAAGGGTATCCAAATGAAAAACTGTTTTTT
- | - | TRBJ2-7 | 12 | TRBV7-9 | CASSLPSDEQYF | TGTGCCAGCAGCCTTCCTAGCGACGAGCAGTACTTC
TRBD1 | - | TRBJ2-5 | 14 | TRBV10-1 | CASSRGQGAETQYF | TGCGCCAGCAGTCGAGGACAGGGAGCAGAGACCCAGTACTTC
TRBD2 | - | TRBJ2-5 | 15 | TRBV28 | CASSSGTSGQETQYF | TGTGCCAGCAGTTCCGGGACTAGCGGTCAAGAGACCCAGTACTTC
- | - | TRBJ2-7 | 14 | TRBV27 | CASSPTNPGHEQYF | TGTGCCAGCAGCCCTACCAACCCGGGTCACGAGCAGTACTTC
TRBD2 | - | TRBJ2-1 | 15 | TRBV9 | CASSALSGGAAEQFF | TGTGCCAGCAGCGCTCTAAGCGGGGGGGCGGCTGAGCAGTTCTTC
- | - | TRBJ2-7 | 15 | TRBV9 | CASSVMGHENYEQYF | TGTGCCAGCAGCGTCATGGGACACGAAAACTACGAGCAGTACTTC
- | once | TRBJ1-5 | 15 | TRBV9 | CASSLDGVSNQPQHF | TGTGCCAGCAGCTTAGATGGAGTTAGCAATCAGCCCCAGCATTTT
- | - | TRBJ1-1 | 14 | TRBV6-5 | CASRKAATNTEAFF | TGTGCCAGCAGGAAGGCAGCTACCAACACTGAAGCTTTCTTT
TRBD2 | - | TRBJ2-2 | 16 | TRBV5-1 | CASSPIAGGGTGELFF | TGCGCCAGCAGCCCCATAGCGGGGGGCGGAACCGGGGAGCTGTTTTTT
TRBD1 | - | TRBJ2-7 | 16 | TRBV6-5 | CASSFAPGQGVYEQYF | TGTGCCAGCAGTTTTGCTCCGGGACAGGGGGTCTACGAGCAGTACTTC
- | - | TRBJ1-6 | 16 | TRBV7-9 | CASSLRESSYNSPLHF | TGTGCCAGCAGCTTACGCGAGAGCTCCTATAATTCACCCCTCCACTTT
- | - | TRBJ2-3 | 15 | TRBV15 | CATSRDAPEGDTQYF | TGTGCCACCAGCAGAGATGCCCCCGAAGGGGATACGCAGTATTTT
- | - | TRBJ2-2 | 19 | TRBV5-8 | CASSWYRDPTLYYTGELFF | TGTGCCAGCAGCTGGTACCGGGACCCCACCTTATACTACACCGGGGAGCTGTTTTTT
TRBD1 | - | TRBJ1-4 | 14 | TRBV5-4 | CASSQDRGREKLFF | TGTGCCAGCAGCCAAGACAGGGGGCGAGAAAAACTGTTTTTT
TRBD1 | - | TRBJ1-2 | 16 | TRBV4-1 | CASSHPAGGANYGYTF | TGCGCCAGCAGCCATCCGGCAGGGGGAGCTAACTATGGCTACACCTTC
- | - | TRBJ1-2 | 13 | TRBV5-1 | CASSLTKGYGYTF | TGCGCCAGCAGCTTGACCAAAGGGTATGGCTACACCTTC
TRBD1 | - | TRBJ2-2 | 14 | TRBV7-3 | CASSFGQGNGELFF | TGTGCCAGCAGCTTTGGACAGGGGAACGGGGAGCTGTTTTTT
- | - | TRBJ1-1 | 18 | TRBV7-9 | CASSLVLGGRLMNTEAFF | TGTGCCAGCAGCTTAGTTCTCGGGGGAAGACTCATGAACACTGAAGCTTTCTTT
- | - | TRBJ1-4 | 15 | TRBV5-1 | CASSRDGSTNEKLFF | TGCGCCAGCAGCCGGGATGGATCAACTAATGAAAAACTGTTTTTT
TRBD1 | - | TRBJ1-6 | 17 | TRBV2 | CASSENRGQGANSPLHF | TGTGCCAGCAGTGAGAATCGAGGACAGGGGGCAAATTCACCCCTCCACTTT
- | - | TRBJ1-5 | 14 | TRBV28 | CASSSAQGDQPQHF | TGTGCCAGCAGTTCGGCACAGGGCGATCAGCCCCAGCATTTT
- | - | TRBJ2-7 | 15 | TRBV5-1 | CASSRMGQPLDEQYF | TGCGCCAGCAGCCGGATGGGACAACCATTGGACGAGCAGTACTTC
- | - | TRBJ1-2 | 13 | TRBV6-5 | CASSVRGYYGYTF | TGTGCCAGCAGCGTGAGGGGGTACTATGGCTACACCTTC
- | - | TRBJ2-3 | 14 | TRBV25-1 | CASSGYRGTDTQYF | TGTGCCAGCAGTGGGTACAGGGGCACAGATACGCAGTATTTT
TRBD1 | - | TRBJ2-7 | 16 | TRBV7-9 | CASSSTTGTPSYEQYF | TGTGCCAGCAGCTCCACGACAGGGACGCCCTCCTACGAGCAGTACTTC
TRBD2 | - | TRBJ2-5 | 17 | TRBV5-1 | CASSSKAGLAAQETQYF | TGCGCCAGCAGCTCAAAAGCGGGACTAGCGGCCCAAGAGACCCAGTACTTC
TRBD1 | - | TRBJ2-7 | 15 | TRBV7-6 | CASSRGQGATYEQYF | TGTGCCAGCAGCAGGGGACAGGGGGCCACCTACGAGCAGTACTTC
- | - | TRBJ1-6 | 13 | TRBV18 | CASSPVDESPLHF | TGTGCCAGCTCACCGGTCGACGAGTCACCCCTCCACTTT
- | once | TRBJ1-1 | 12 | TRBV7-9 | CASSDPGTEAFF | TGTGCCAGCAGCGACCCGGGCACTGAAGCTTTCTTT
TRBD1 | - | TRBJ2-2 | 15 | TRBV7-8 | CASSRGTGEGGELFF | TGTGCCAGCAGCCGTGGGACAGGGGAGGGCGGGGAGCTGTTTTTT
- | - | TRBJ2-7 | 14 | TRBV27 | CASSFRAGAYEQYF | TGTGCCAGCAGTTTTCGGGCAGGGGCGTACGAGCAGTACTTC
- | - | TRBJ1-5 | 18 | TRBV24-1 | CATSDLPRGDAVGQPQHF | TGTGCCACCAGTGATTTGCCCAGAGGAGACGCGGTGGGTCAGCCCCAGCATTTT
- | - | TRBJ1-6 | 14 | TRBV3-1/TRBV3-2 | CASSQGTGDSPLHF | TGTGCCAGCAGCCAAGGAACCGGGGATTCACCCCTCCACTTT
- | once | TRBJ2-7 | 16 | TRBV7-6 | CASSFQPLPDANEQYF | TGTGCCAGCAGCTTTCAACCCCTGCCTGATGCTAACGAGCAGTACTTC
- | - | TRBJ2-1 | 14 | TRBV18 | CASSPWTENNEQFF | TGTGCCAGCTCACCTTGGACAGAAAACAATGAGCAGTTCTTC
- | - | TRBJ1-3 | 14 | TRBV11-2 | CASRRPTSGNTIYF | TGTGCCAGCAGACGTCCTACCTCTGGAAACACCATATATTTT
TRBD1 | - | TRBJ1-5 | 15 | TRBV6-5 | CASSTGGTVNQPQHF | TGTGCCAGCAGCACAGGGGGGACAGTTAATCAGCCCCAGCATTTT
TRBD1 | - | TRBJ2-2 | 14 | TRBV2 | CASSRDRATGELFF | TGTGCCAGCAGTCGGGACAGGGCCACCGGGGAGCTGTTTTTT
TRBD1 | once | TRBJ1-6 | 13 | TRBV18 | CASSLGQASPLHF | TGTGCCAGCTCCCTGGGACAGGCTTCACCCCTCCACTTT
- | - | TRBJ2-7 | 12 | TRBV28 | CASSGAPPEQYF | TGTGCCAGCAGTGGGGCACCCCCCGAGCAGTACTTC
- | - | TRBJ1-5 | 13 | TRBV14 | CASSQMVNQPQHF | TGTGCCAGCAGCCAGATGGTTAATCAGCCCCAGCATTTT
- | - | TRBJ2-5 | 15 | TRBV5-4 | CASSLDRESGETQYF | TGTGCCAGCAGCTTGGACCGGGAGAGCGGAGAGACCCAGTACTTC
- | - | TRBJ2-7 | 14 | TRBV6-5 | CASTTVGYSYEQYF | TGTGCCAGCACTACTGTGGGGTACTCCTACGAGCAGTACTTC
- | - | TRBJ1-2 | 12 | TRBV12-3/TRBV12-4 | CASSLGLNRYTF | TGTGCCAGCAGTTTAGGTCTGAACCGCTACACCTTC
- | - | TRBJ2-3 | 12 | TRBV19 | CASSIPGYTQYF | TGTGCCAGTAGTATACCAGGTTATACGCAGTATTTT
- | - | TRBJ2-3 | 11 | TRBV19 | CASTESATQYF | TGTGCCAGTACCGAATCGGCTACGCAGTATTTT
- | - | TRBJ1-2 | 14 | TRBV6-1 | CASSEAGGPRGYTF | TGTGCCAGCAGTGAAGCCGGGGGGCCGCGGGGCTACACCTTC
TRBD1 | - | TRBJ2-7 | 16 | TRBV4-1 | CASSQPPDRGFYEQYF | TGCGCCAGCAGCCAACCGCCAGACAGGGGGTTCTACGAGCAGTACTTC
- | - | TRBJ2-5 | 14 | TRBV5-4 | CASSSGLPPETQYF | TGTGCCAGCAGCTCGGGCCTTCCACCAGAGACCCAGTACTTC